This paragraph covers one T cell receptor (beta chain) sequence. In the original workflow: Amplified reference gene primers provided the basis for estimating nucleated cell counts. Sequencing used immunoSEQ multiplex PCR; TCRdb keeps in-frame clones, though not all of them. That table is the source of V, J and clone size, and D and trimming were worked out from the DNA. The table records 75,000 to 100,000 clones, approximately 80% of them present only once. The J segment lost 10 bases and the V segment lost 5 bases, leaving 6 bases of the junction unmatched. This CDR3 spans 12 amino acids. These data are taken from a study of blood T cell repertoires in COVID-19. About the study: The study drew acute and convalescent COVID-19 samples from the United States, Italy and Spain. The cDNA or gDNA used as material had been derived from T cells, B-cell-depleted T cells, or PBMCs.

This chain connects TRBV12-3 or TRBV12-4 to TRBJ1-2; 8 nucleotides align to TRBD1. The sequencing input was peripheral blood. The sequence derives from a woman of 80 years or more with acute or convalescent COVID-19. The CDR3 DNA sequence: TGTGCCAGCAGTCCTCGGACAGGGTACTACACCTTC. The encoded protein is CASSPRTGYYTF.